These 3 T cell receptor beta chains were sequenced from one sample in a study of cytomegalovirus exposure and HLA in healthy donors. Here immunoSEQ multiplex PCR was the method, and the copy in TCRdb shows in-frame clones only, minus some. The sample includes about 180,000 clones, roughly nine tenths seen only once; the top ten take 2.7%. The specimen was PBMCs. The receptors were gathered from a man between 18 and 35 years old in good health and CMV-seropositive.

Only one count was recorded for this clone. The CDR3 loop is CASSTASGRGSYNEQFF. CDR3 nucleotides: TGTGCCAGCAGTACTGCTAGCGGGAGAGGGTCCTACAATGAGCAGTTCTTC. V usage is TRBV5-4 and J usage is TRBJ2-1; 10 bases line up with TRBD2. Germline values: CDR1 SGHNT, CDR2 YYREEE (reference sequence). There are 17 residues in the CDR3. Trimming cost V 5 bases and J 1 base; bases outside gene matches: 9. The whole variable domain, filled in from reference TRBV5-4 and TRBJ2-1, reads ETGVTQSPTHLIKTRGQQVTLRCSSQSGHNTVSWYQQALGQGPQFIFQYYREEENGRGNFPPRFSGLQFPNYSSELNVNALELDDSALYLCASSTASGRGSYNEQFFGPGTRLTVL.

The chain couples TRBV29-1 to TRBJ2-1; perhaps TRBD2 as D (6 bases). Trimming removed 7 bases at V and 0 bases at J, with 13 bases between. Germline V CDR1 and CDR2: SQVTM, ANQGSEA. The length of the CDR3 is 14 residues. Written as DNA, the CDR3 is TGCAGCGGGCGGGGCGGCGGCTCCTACAATGAGCAGTTCTTC. Its protein is CSGRGGGSYNEQFF.

This rearrangement joins TRBV7-8 to TRBJ2-7; 8 bases fit TRBD2. The CDR3 totals 16 residues. Germline V gene data show CDR1 as SGHVS and CDR2 as FQNEAQ. J gave up 1 base and V 2 bases, and 7 bases lay outside the gene matches. CDR3 DNA sequence: TGTGCCAGCAGCTTATTTGCGGGGGGCGATTCCTACGAGCAGTACTTC. This codes for CASSLFAGGDSYEQYF.